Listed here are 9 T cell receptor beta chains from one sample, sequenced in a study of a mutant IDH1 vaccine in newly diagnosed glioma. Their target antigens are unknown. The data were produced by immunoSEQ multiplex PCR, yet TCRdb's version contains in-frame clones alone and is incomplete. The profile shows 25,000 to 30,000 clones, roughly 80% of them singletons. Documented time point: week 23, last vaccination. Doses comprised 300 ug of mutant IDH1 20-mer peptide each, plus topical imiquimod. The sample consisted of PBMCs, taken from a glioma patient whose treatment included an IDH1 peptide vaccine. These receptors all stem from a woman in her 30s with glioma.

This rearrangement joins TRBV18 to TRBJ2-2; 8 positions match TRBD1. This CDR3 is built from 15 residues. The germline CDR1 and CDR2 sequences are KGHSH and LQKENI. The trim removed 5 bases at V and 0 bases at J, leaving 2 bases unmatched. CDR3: CASSSGQANTGELFF. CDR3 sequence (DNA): TGTGCCAGCTCATCGGGACAGGCGAACACCGGGGAGCTGTTTTTT.

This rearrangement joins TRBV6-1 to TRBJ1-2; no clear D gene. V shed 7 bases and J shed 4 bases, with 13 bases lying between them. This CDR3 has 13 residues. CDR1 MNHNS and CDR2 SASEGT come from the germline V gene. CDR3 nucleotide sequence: TGTGCCAGCATTCTCCAACCTCGCTATGGCTACACCTTC. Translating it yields CASILQPRYGYTF.

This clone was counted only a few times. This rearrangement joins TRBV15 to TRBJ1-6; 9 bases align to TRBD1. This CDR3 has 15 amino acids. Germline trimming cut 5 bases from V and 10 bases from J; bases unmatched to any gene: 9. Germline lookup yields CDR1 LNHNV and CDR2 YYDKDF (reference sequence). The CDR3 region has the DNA TGTGCCACCAGCGGCCGGGACAGGGCGGGCTCACCCCTCCACTTT. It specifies CATSGRDRAGSPLHF. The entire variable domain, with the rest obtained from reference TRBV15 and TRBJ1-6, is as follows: DAMVIQNPRYQVTQFGKPVTLSCSQTLNHNVMYWYQQKSSQAPKLLFHYYDKDFNNEADTPDNFQSRRPNTSFCFLDIRSPGLGDTAMYLCATSGRDRAGSPLHFGNGTRLTVT.

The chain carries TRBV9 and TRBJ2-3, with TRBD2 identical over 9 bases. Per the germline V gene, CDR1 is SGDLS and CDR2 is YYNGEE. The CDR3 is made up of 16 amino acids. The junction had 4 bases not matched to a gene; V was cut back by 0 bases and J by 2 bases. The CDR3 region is CASSVGAGGVTDTQYF. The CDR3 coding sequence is TGTGCCAGCAGCGTAGGTGCGGGGGGGGTCACAGATACGCAGTATTTT.

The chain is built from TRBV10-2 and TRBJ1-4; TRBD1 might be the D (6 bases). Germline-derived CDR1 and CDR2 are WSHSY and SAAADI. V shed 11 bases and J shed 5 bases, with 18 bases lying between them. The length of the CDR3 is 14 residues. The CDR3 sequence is CASRGGAINEKLFF. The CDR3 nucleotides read TGCGCCTCCCGAGGGGGGGCGATCAATGAAAAACTGTTTTTT.

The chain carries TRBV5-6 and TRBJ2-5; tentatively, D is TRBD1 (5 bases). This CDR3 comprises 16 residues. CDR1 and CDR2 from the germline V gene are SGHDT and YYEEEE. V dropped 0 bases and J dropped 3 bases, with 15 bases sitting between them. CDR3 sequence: CASSLAYARAEETQYF. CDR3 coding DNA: TGTGCCAGCAGCTTGGCCTATGCCAGGGCAGAAGAGACCCAGTACTTC.

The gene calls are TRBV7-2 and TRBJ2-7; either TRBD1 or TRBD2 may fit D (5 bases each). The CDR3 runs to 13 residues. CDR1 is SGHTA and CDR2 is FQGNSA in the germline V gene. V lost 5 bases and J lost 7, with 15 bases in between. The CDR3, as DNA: TGTGCCAGCAGCAACCGGGGCCAAGAAGAGCAGTACTTC. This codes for CASSNRGQEEQYF.

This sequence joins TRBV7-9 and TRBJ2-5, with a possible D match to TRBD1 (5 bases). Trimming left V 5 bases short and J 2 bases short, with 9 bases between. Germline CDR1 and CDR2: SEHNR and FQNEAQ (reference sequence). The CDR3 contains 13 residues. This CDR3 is CASSQDTQETQYF. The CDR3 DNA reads TGTGCCAGCAGCCAGGACACGCAAGAGACCCAGTACTTC.

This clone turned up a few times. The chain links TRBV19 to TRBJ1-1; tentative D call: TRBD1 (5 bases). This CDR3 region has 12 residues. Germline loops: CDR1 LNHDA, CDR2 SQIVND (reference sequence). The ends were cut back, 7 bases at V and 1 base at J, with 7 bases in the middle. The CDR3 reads CASTTGNTEAFF. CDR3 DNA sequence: TGTGCCAGTACAACAGGGAACACTGAAGCTTTCTTT.